The 15 T cell receptor beta chains below all came from one sample that was sequenced in a study of T cells after yellow fever vaccination. TCRdb fed the 5' RACE reads into MiXCR, producing one record per CDR3 protein. The repertoire consists of roughly 170,000 distinct CDR3 sequences, with over 7% occurring once and the leading ten covering roughly a third. The sample here was CD8+ T cells sorted from PBMCs, taken 45 days after the yellow fever booster vaccination. The receptors shown here come from a man aged 18 to 30 who received the YFV17D yellow fever vaccine.

This clonotype was counted between two and nine times. The genes are TRBV10-3 and TRBJ2-2, with a tentative D call TRBD1 (6 bases). The CDR3 is 13 residues long. V lost 6 bases, J lost 3 bases, and 8 bases lay in between. Germline V gene sequence: CDR1 ENHRY, CDR2 SYGVKD. The CDR3 region is CAISAGDTGELFF. For the CDR3, the DNA is TGTGCCATCAGCGCAGGGGACACCGGGGAGCTGTTTTTT.

In its sample, this clonotype was seen a few times. V gene TRBV25-1 combines with J gene TRBJ2-3, with D possibly called TRBD1 or TRBD2 (5 bases each). V was shortened by 3 bases and J by 3 bases, with 13 bases between the two germline ends. The CDR3 consists of 15 residues. In germline, CDR1 is MGHDK, CDR2 SYGVNS. This CDR3 is CASSDGGWGTDTQYF. CDR3 DNA: TGTGCCAGCAGTGATGGTGGGTGGGGGACAGATACGCAGTATTTT.

This clonotype was seen a few times. The chain is built from TRBV18 and TRBJ2-7; D unclear. Germline V gene data show CDR1 as KGHSH and CDR2 as LQKENI. This CDR3 has 12 amino acids. Deletions cut 2 bases from V and 3 bases from J, with 5 bases between. This CDR3 reads CASSPEGYEQYV. As DNA, the CDR3 is TGTGCCAGCTCACCAGAAGGCTACGAGCAGTACGTC.

This chain connects TRBV10-1 to TRBJ2-4; D call uncertain. V gave up 8 bases and J gave up 2 bases, with 10 bases separating them. The V gene's germline CDR1 is WNHNN and CDR2 SYGVQD (reference sequence). The length of the CDR3 is 13 residues. The CDR3 loop is CASGQSTKNIQYF. As DNA, the CDR3 is TGCGCCAGCGGCCAGTCAACCAAAAACATTCAGTACTTC.

This clonotype was found a few times. The rearrangement links TRBV4-1 to TRBJ1-1; D perhaps matches TRBD1 (5 bases). V was trimmed by 0 bases and J by 1 base, leaving 12 bases between them. Germline values: CDR1 MGHRA, CDR2 YSYEKL. CDR3 size: 16 residues. The CDR3 region has the DNA TGCGCCAGCAGCCAAGATTGGTCAGGGAGGAACACTGAAGCTTTCTTT. Its translation is CASSQDWSGRNTEAFF.

This clonotype was seen only a few times. The chain joins TRBV13 to TRBJ2-7; D possibly corresponds to TRBD1 (5 bases). V lost 2 bases and J 2 bases, leaving 10 bases between the germline ends. Per germline, CDR1 PRHDT and CDR2 FYEKMQ (reference sequence). The CDR3 has 14 amino acids. The CDR3 region is CASSLMSGPYEQYF. The CDR3 region has the DNA TGTGCCAGCAGCTTAATGTCAGGGCCCTACGAGCAGTACTTC.

In its sample, this clonotype was seen a few times. V gene TRBV6-5 combines with J gene TRBJ2-5; TRBD2 aligns across 12 bases. The CDR3 sequence is 13 residues long. CDR1 MNHEY and CDR2 SVGAGI come from the germline V gene. The V gene end was trimmed by 5 bases and the J gene end by 5 bases; junction bases not matched to a gene: 0. The CDR3 loop is CASSTSGGETQYF. CDR3 DNA sequence: TGTGCCAGCAGTACTAGCGGGGGGGAGACCCAGTACTTC.

The chain combines TRBV19 with TRBJ1-2; tentatively, D is TRBD1 (6 bases). Germline values: CDR1 LNHDA, CDR2 SQIVND (reference sequence). V lost 7 bases and J lost 4, with 16 bases in between. The CDR3 runs 14 residues. DNA for the CDR3: TGTGCCAGTACCCCGTCGGGGGGCGGCTATGGCTACACCTTC. Encoded protein: CASTPSGGGYGYTF.

This rearrangement joins TRBV7-8 to TRBJ2-1; D is unresolved. The germline V gene encodes CDR1 SGHVS and CDR2 FQNEAQ. The CDR3 loop spans 15 amino acids. V lost 2 bases to trimming and J lost 0 bases, with 8 bases between them. The CDR3 region is CASSLWLDSYNEQFF. CDR3 in DNA: TGTGCCAGCAGCTTATGGTTGGACTCCTACAATGAGCAGTTCTTC.

This clonotype was detected ten times or more. This rearrangement joins TRBV15 to TRBJ2-1; TRBD2 agrees at 8 bases. Trimming cost V 1 base and J 5 bases; bases outside gene matches: 4. The CDR3 runs to 15 residues. Per germline, CDR1 LNHNV and CDR2 YYDKDF (reference sequence). The CDR3 nucleotides are TGTGCCACCAGCAGAGTCCGGGGGGGTGACAATGAGCAGTTCTTC. It translates to CATSRVRGGDNEQFF.

The chain combines TRBV7-6 with TRBJ1-1; the D is unclear. The CDR3 covers 14 residues. Germline lookup yields CDR1 SGHVS and CDR2 FNYEAQ. The V end lost 3 bases, the J end lost 1 base, and 9 bases lay between the germline ends. The chain's CDR3 is CASSLTVSNTEAFF. As DNA, the CDR3 is TGTGCCAGCAGCTTGACGGTGTCGAACACTGAAGCTTTCTTT.

The chain employs TRBV4-1 and TRBJ1-1; a weak D match, TRBD1 (6 bases). Germline CDR1 MGHRA, CDR2 YSYEKL. This CDR3 is 14 amino acids long. The V and J ends lost 5 bases and 6 bases respectively, with 16 bases between them. The CDR3 DNA is TGCGCCAGCAGCTCCCCGCGGGGGGGCGCTGAAGCTTTCTTT. The encoded protein is CASSSPRGGAEAFF.

This clonotype was detected a few times. The rearrangement links TRBV7-9 to TRBJ2-5, with D possibly being TRBD1 or TRBD2 (6 bases each). The germline CDR1 and CDR2 sequences are SEHNR and FQNEAQ (reference sequence). This CDR3 is built from 15 residues. V was clipped by 5 bases and J by 4 bases, with 17 bases between them. The CDR3 region has the DNA TGTGCCAGCAGCCCCCCAGCCGGGGGCGTAGAGACCCAGTACTTC. This translates into CASSPPAGGVETQYF.

The chain has TRBV27 and TRBJ1-5; D ambiguous. This CDR3 contains 13 residues. V lost 5 bases, J lost 5 bases, and 10 bases lay in between. Germline CDR1 is MNHEY and CDR2 is SMNVEV (reference sequence). The CDR3: CASSEKRYQPQHF. CDR3 sequence (DNA): TGTGCCAGCAGTGAGAAGAGGTATCAGCCCCAGCATTTT.

The sample holds many counts of this clonotype. The V gene is TRBV5-1, the J gene TRBJ2-3; 7 bases agree with TRBD1. The CDR3 length is 16 residues. Looked up from germline, CDR1 is SGHRS and CDR2 is YFSETQ. Losses at the gene ends were 3 bases for V and 2 bases for J; bases not matched to a gene: 9. The CDR3 spells CASSSGTAQTTDTQYF. As DNA, the CDR3 is TGCGCCAGCAGCTCGGGGACAGCCCAAACCACAGATACGCAGTATTTT. The full variable domain, with the rest looked up from reference TRBV5-1 and TRBJ2-3, is KAGVTQTPRYLIKTRGQQVTLSCSPISGHRSVSWYQQTPGQGLQFLFEYFSETQRNKGNFPGRFSGRQFSNSRSEMNVSTLELGDSALYLCASSSGTAQTTDTQYFGPGTRLTVL.